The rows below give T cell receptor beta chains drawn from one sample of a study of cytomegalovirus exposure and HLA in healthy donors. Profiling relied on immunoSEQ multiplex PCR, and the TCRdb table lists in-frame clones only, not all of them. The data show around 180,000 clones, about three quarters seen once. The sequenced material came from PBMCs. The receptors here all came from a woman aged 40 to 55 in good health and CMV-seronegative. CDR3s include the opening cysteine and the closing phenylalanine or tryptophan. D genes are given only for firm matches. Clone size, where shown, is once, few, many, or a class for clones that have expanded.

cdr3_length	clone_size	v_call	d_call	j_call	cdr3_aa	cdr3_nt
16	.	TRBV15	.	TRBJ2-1	CATSVGGSRGNNEQFF	TGTGCCACCAGTGTCGGCGGGAGTAGGGGGAACAATGAGCAGTTCTTC
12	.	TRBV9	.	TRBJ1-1	CASSVANTEAFF	TGTGCCAGCAGCGTGGCGAACACTGAAGCTTTCTTT
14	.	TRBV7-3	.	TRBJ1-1	CASSLKGEHTEAFF	TGTGCCAGCAGCTTAAAGGGGGAGCACACTGAAGCTTTCTTT
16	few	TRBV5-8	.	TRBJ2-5	CASSLAGTNLGETQYF	TGTGCCAGCAGCTTGGCCGGGACAAACCTTGGAGAGACCCAGTACTTC
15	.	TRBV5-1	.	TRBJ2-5	CASSLEPGLTGTQYF	TGCGCCAGCAGCTTGGAGCCGGGACTTACAGGGACCCAGTACTTC
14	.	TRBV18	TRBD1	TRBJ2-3	CASSRGPAPDTQYF	TGTGCCAGCTCAAGGGGGCCAGCTCCAGATACGCAGTATTTT
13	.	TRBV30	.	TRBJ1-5	CAWSVDRNQPQHF	TGTGCCTGGAGTGTAGACAGAAATCAGCCCCAGCATTTT
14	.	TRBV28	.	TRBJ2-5	CASSSPGTQKTQYF	TGTGCCAGCAGCTCACCCGGGACTCAGAAGACCCAGTACTTC
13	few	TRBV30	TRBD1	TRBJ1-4	CAWSQGGGEKLFF	TGTGCCTGGAGTCAAGGGGGCGGTGAAAAACTGTTTTTT
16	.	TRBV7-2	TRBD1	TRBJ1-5	CASSSLDRASNQPQHF	TGTGCCAGCAGCTCACTCGACAGGGCGAGCAATCAGCCCCAGCATTTT
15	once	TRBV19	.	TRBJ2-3	CASSTNRDSTDTQYF	TGTGCCAGTAGTACAAACAGGGATTCCACAGATACGCAGTATTTT
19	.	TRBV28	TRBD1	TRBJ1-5	CASSPQTRDRGPFFSPQHF	TGTGCCAGCAGTCCGCAAACCCGGGACAGGGGGCCCTTTTTTTCGCCCCAGCATTTT
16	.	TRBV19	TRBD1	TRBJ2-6	CASTTRTGAGANVLTF	TGTGCCAGTACCACCCGGACAGGAGCTGGGGCCAACGTCCTGACTTTC
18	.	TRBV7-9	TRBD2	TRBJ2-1	CASSPDMLAGGPGHEQFF	TGTGCCAGCAGCCCCGATATGTTAGCGGGAGGGCCGGGGCATGAGCAGTTCTTC
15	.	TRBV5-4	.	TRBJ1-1	CASSLARGAGTEAFF	TGTGCCAGCAGCTTGGCCAGGGGAGCGGGGACTGAAGCTTTCTTT
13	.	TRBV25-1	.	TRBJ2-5	CASSEAGQETQYF	TGTGCCAGCAGTGAAGCGGGCCAAGAGACCCAGTACTTC
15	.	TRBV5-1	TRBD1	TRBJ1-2	CASSLGTGENYGYTF	TGCGCCAGCAGCTTGGGGACAGGGGAGAACTATGGCTACACCTTC
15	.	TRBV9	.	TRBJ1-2	CASSVDTTANYGYTF	TGTGCCAGCAGCGTAGACACAACAGCTAACTATGGCTACACCTTC
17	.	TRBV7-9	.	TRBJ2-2	CASRIGTSVINTGELFF	TGTGCCAGCAGGATTGGGACTTCCGTAATTAACACCGGGGAGCTGTTTTTT
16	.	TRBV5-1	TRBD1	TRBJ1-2	CASSGRDSSSNYGYTF	TGCGCCAGCAGCGGCCGGGACAGTAGTTCTAACTATGGCTACACCTTC
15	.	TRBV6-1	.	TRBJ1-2	CASSAPSQGNYGYTF	TGTGCCAGCAGCGCACCATCCCAGGGGAACTATGGCTACACCTTC
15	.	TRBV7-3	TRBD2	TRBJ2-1	CASSLTSGRAYEQFF	TGTGCCAGCAGCTTAACTAGCGGGAGGGCTTATGAGCAGTTCTTC
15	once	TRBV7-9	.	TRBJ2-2	CASSLRTENTGELFF	TGTGCCAGCAGCCTAAGGACAGAGAACACCGGGGAGCTGTTTTTT
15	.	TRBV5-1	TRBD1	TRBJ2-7	CASSFLDRGPYEQYF	TGCGCCAGCAGCTTTCTCGACAGGGGGCCCTACGAGCAGTACTTC
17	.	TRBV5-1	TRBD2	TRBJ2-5	CASSPRTSGRGRETQYF	TGCGCCAGCAGCCCGCGGACTAGCGGGAGAGGGAGGGAGACCCAGTACTTC
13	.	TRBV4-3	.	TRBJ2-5	CASSQGLSETQYF	TGCGCCAGCAGCCAGGGCCTTTCTGAGACCCAGTACTTC
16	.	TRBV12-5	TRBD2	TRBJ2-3	CASGFWREEDADTQYF	TGTGCTAGTGGTTTCTGGCGGGAGGAGGACGCAGATACGCAGTATTTT
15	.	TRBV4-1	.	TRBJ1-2	CASSQEGGESSGYTF	TGCGCCAGCAGCCAAGAGGGAGGGGAATCGTCCGGCTACACCTTC
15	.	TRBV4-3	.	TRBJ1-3	CASSQGVRAGNTIYF	TGCGCCAGCAGCCAAGGGGTCCGGGCTGGAAACACCATATATTTT
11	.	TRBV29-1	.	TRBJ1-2	CSVVRDTLGTF	TGCAGCGTTGTTCGGGACACACTCGGCACCTTC
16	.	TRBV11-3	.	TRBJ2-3	CASSASGLHRSDTQYF	TGTGCCAGCAGCGCATCCGGACTGCATCGTTCAGATACGCAGTATTTT
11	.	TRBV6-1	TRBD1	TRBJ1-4	CASSPGTGQFF	TGTGCCAGCAGTCCCGGGACAGGGCAATTTTTT
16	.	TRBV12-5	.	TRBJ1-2	CASGLVVGQPLGGYTF	TGTGCTAGTGGTTTGGTAGTTGGACAGCCTCTAGGGGGTTACACCTTC
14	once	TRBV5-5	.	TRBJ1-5	CASSLSREDQPQHF	TGTGCCAGCAGCTTGAGCAGGGAGGATCAGCCCCAGCATTTT
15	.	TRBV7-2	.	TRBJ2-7	CASSRRPIPTYEQYF	TGTGCCAGCAGCCGCCGGCCGATCCCGACATACGAGCAGTACTTC
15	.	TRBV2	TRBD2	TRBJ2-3	CASSRLAGGTDTQYF	TGTGCCAGCAGTCGACTAGCGGGAGGAACAGATACGCAGTATTTT
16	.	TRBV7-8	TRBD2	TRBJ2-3	CASSPIAGESVGTQYF	TGTGCCAGCAGCCCTATAGCGGGAGAGAGTGTGGGTACGCAGTATTTT
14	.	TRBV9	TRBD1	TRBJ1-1	CASSYGQGGTEAFF	TGTGCCAGCAGCTACGGACAGGGGGGGACTGAAGCTTTCTTT
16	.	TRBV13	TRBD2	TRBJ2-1	CASSLESSGRGNEQFF	TGTGCCAGCAGCTTAGAGTCGAGCGGGAGAGGCAATGAGCAGTTCTTC
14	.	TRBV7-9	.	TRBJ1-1	CASSLDSGGTEAFF	TGTGCCAGCAGCTTAGACTCGGGGGGCACTGAAGCTTTCTTT